This entry lists 26 T cell receptor beta chains sequenced from one sample in a study of PD-1 blockade in classical Hodgkin lymphoma. Described time point: newly diagnosed, previously untreated cHL patient sample. Clones were sequenced by immunoSEQ multiplex PCR, and TCRdb holds only the in-frame ones, with some missing. This sample has some 70,000 clones, with roughly 93% found just once. Sequencing input: peripheral blood mononuclear cells (PBMCs). These receptors were obtained from a human donor with classical Hodgkin lymphoma.

The chain carries TRBV2 and TRBJ2-5; unclear D gene. The CDR3 covers 14 residues. Germline CDR1 SNHLY, CDR2 FYNNEI. V lost 2 bases and J lost 2, with 9 bases in between. In DNA form, the CDR3 reads TGTGCCAGCAGTGAATGGTCGCAGCAAGAGACCCAGTACTTC. Its protein is CASSEWSQQETQYF. The full variable domain, rest sourced from reference TRBV2 and TRBJ2-5, is EPEVTQTPSHQVTQMGQEVILRCVPISNHLYFYWYRQILGQKVEFLVSFYNNEISEKSEIFDDQFSVERPDGSNFTLKIRSTKLEDSAMYFCASSEWSQQETQYFGPGTRLLVL.

This clone was seen only a few times. The chain recombines TRBV6-6 with TRBJ1-5, with D hard to call. The germline gives CDR1 MNHNY, CDR2 SVGAGI (reference sequence). This CDR3 has 15 amino acids. The V gene lost 5 bases and the J gene lost 3 bases, with 14 bases spanning the gap. CDR3 residues: CASSDPTGYNQPQHF. The CDR3, as DNA: TGTGCCAGCAGTGACCCCACCGGCTACAATCAGCCCCAGCATTTT.

This sequence joins TRBV18 and TRBJ2-5; D not resolved. Trimming stripped 5 bases from V and 3 bases from J, with 13 bases between. Germline values: CDR1 KGHSH, CDR2 LQKENI. This CDR3 comprises 14 residues. The CDR3 region is CASSGRTTEETQYF. The CDR3 DNA reads TGTGCCAGCTCAGGACGAACGACCGAAGAGACCCAGTACTTC.

This clone was detected only once. The chain recombines TRBV18 with TRBJ1-3; the D gene is possibly TRBD1 (6 bases). Deletions cut 3 bases from V and 2 bases from J, with 14 bases between. Germline V gene data show CDR1 as KGHSH and CDR2 as LQKENI. This CDR3 has 16 residues. The CDR3 loop reads CASSPPGVFTGNTIYF. In nucleotides, the CDR3 is TGTGCCAGCTCACCCCCAGGGGTATTTACTGGAAACACCATATATTTT. The full variable domain, with the rest looked up from reference TRBV18 and TRBJ1-3, is NAGVMQNPRHLVRRRGQEARLRCSPMKGHSHVYWYRQLPEEGLKFMVYLQKENIIDESGMPKERFSAEFPKEGPSILRIQQVVRGDSAAYFCASSPPGVFTGNTIYFGEGSWLTVV.

The table lists this clone with a few counts. The chain recombines TRBV11-2 with TRBJ1-1; 9 bases line up with TRBD1. The CDR3 is 13 amino acids. Germline V gene lookup returns CDR1 SGHAT and CDR2 FQNNGV. The V and J ends lost 4 bases and 4 bases, in that order; junction bases with no gene match: 1. CDR3 nucleotides: TGTGCCAGCAGCTCGGACAGGGGCACTGAAGCTTTCTTT. Its protein is CASSSDRGTEAFF.

This sequence joins TRBV2 and TRBJ2-2; D call uncertain. The germline V and J ends were trimmed by 6 bases and 6 bases, with 14 bases remaining between them. CDR1 and CDR2 from the germline V gene are SNHLY and FYNNEI. This CDR3 is 14 amino acids long. Here the CDR3 DNA reads TGTGCCAGCAGCCCGAACTTTAACCCCGGGGAGCTGTTTTTT. As protein: CASSPNFNPGELFF. Drawing the rest from reference TRBV2 and TRBJ2-2, the complete variable domain is EPEVTQTPSHQVTQMGQEVILRCVPISNHLYFYWYRQILGQKVEFLVSFYNNEISEKSEIFDDQFSVERPDGSNFTLKIRSTKLEDSAMYFCASSPNFNPGELFFGEGSRLTVL.

Here the CDR3 reads CASSPYSGGADEQFF. CDR3 DNA: TGTGCCAGCTCACCTTATAGCGGGGGGGCCGATGAGCAGTTCTTC. J is TRBJ2-1 and V is TRBV18, with 11 bases aligning to TRBD2. V trimming: 3 bases; J trimming: 8 bases; junction bases outside the gene matches: 6. CDR3 length: 15 amino acids. Germline V gives CDR1 KGHSH, CDR2 LQKENI.

The chain employs TRBV9 and TRBJ2-1; D remains unclear. The V and J ends lost 0 bases and 0 bases respectively, with 10 bases between them. CDR1 and CDR2 from the germline V gene are SGDLS and YYNGEE. The CDR3 is made up of 16 amino acids. The CDR3 bases are TGTGCCAGCAGCGTAGGGGTGGGAAGCTCCTACAATGAGCAGTTCTTC. The encoded protein is CASSVGVGSSYNEQFF.

The chain carries TRBV18 and TRBJ1-2, with D maybe TRBD1 (6 bases). The CDR3 has 14 amino acids. V was clipped by 3 bases and J by 4 bases, with 12 bases between them. Germline CDR1 reads KGHSH; CDR2 reads LQKENI. Here the CDR3 DNA reads TGTGCCAGCTCACCCAACAGGGATAGCTATGGCTACACCTTC. Translating gives CASSPNRDSYGYTF.

V gene TRBV25-1 combines with J gene TRBJ1-2; the D gene is possibly TRBD1 (6 bases). The length of the CDR3 is 15 residues. V lost 2 bases, J lost 2 bases, and 12 bases lay in between. From germline, CDR1 is MGHDK and CDR2 SYGVNS. CDR3 in DNA: TGTGCCAGCAGTGAAGCGGCAGGGGAGAACTATGGCTACACCTTC. Translating gives CASSEAAGENYGYTF.

The chain uses TRBV5-1 and TRBJ1-5; TRBD1 is a possible D gene (5 bases). Germline CDR1 and CDR2: SGHRS and YFSETQ. V gave up 1 base and J gave up 6 bases, with 11 bases separating them. The CDR3 consists of 14 residues. As DNA, the CDR3 is TGCGCCAGCAGCTTGATGGGGGTGGGTCAGCCCCAGCATTTT. Its protein is CASSLMGVGQPQHF.

The chain uses TRBV2 and TRBJ2-7; no clear D. The germline V gene encodes CDR1 SNHLY and CDR2 FYNNEI. There are 11 residues in the CDR3. The V end lost 2 bases, the J end lost 6 bases, and 5 bases lay between the germline ends. The CDR3 spells CASSEMVEQYF. In DNA form, the CDR3 reads TGTGCCAGCAGTGAAATGGTCGAGCAGTACTTC.

The rearrangement joins TRBV5-1 to TRBJ1-1, with D possibly matching TRBD1 (6 bases). Germline V gives CDR1 SGHRS, CDR2 YFSETQ. The CDR3 covers 14 residues. Trimming removed 2 bases at V and 2 bases at J, with 10 bases between. The CDR3 DNA is TGCGCCAGCAGCTTTGTACAGGGTAACACTGAAGCTTTCTTT. Translation gives CASSFVQGNTEAFF.

The chain links TRBV7-9 to TRBJ1-2; 7 bases are shared with TRBD1. Losses at the gene ends were 7 bases for V and 8 bases for J; bases not matched to a gene: 13. Germline V gives CDR1 SEHNR, CDR2 FQNEAQ (reference sequence). The CDR3 sequence is 14 residues long. CDR3 sequence reads: CASTLGKGAKGYTF. CDR3 coding DNA: TGTGCCAGCACCCTGGGGAAGGGGGCAAAAGGCTACACCTTC. The variable domain in full, completed from reference TRBV7-9 and TRBJ1-2, reads DTGVSQNPRHKITKRGQNVTFRCDPISEHNRLYWYRQTLGQGPEFLTYFQNEAQLEKSRLLSDRFSAERPKGSFSTLEIQRTEQGDSAMYLCASTLGKGAKGYTFGSGTRLTVV.

The genes are TRBV15 and TRBJ2-7, with D unresolved. CDR3 length: 14 amino acids. Germline loops: CDR1 LNHNV, CDR2 YYDKDF (reference sequence). Trimming cost V 5 bases and J 0 bases, with 11 bases left between them. Written as DNA, the CDR3 is TGTGCCACCAGCTCCCGGGCCCACTCCTACGAGCAGTACTTC. It is translated as CATSSRAHSYEQYF.

This chain links TRBV4-1 with TRBJ1-2; TRBD1 agrees at 9 bases. V lost 0 bases to trimming and J lost 5 bases; unmatched junction nucleotides: 10. Germline V gene data show CDR1 as MGHRA and CDR2 as YSYEKL. The CDR3 sequence is 17 residues long. CDR3 region: CASSQDEQGARLYGYTF. Here the CDR3 DNA reads TGCGCCAGCAGCCAAGATGAACAGGGGGCGCGTCTGTATGGCTACACCTTC.

V is TRBV5-6 and J is TRBJ2-3; TRBD2 matches at 8 bases. The CDR3 sequence is 16 residues long. Germline V lookup: CDR1 SGHDT, CDR2 YYEEEE. V was pared by 4 bases and J by 0 bases, with 7 bases of the junction left unmatched. DNA of the CDR3: TGTGCCAGCAGCCCGTTAGCGGGGAAGAGCACAGATACGCAGTATTTT. Its translation: CASSPLAGKSTDTQYF.

V and J are TRBV4-1 and TRBJ1-3; tentative D call: TRBD1 (5 bases). Per germline, CDR1 MGHRA and CDR2 YSYEKL. The V and J ends lost 0 bases and 8 bases respectively, with 11 bases between them. The CDR3 consists of 14 residues. DNA of the CDR3: TGCGCCAGCAGCCAAGATTTTCCGGGGGACACCATATATTTT. Its translation is CASSQDFPGDTIYF.

The chain carries TRBV7-9 and TRBJ1-6, with no clear D. Trimming cost V 5 bases and J 10 bases, with 12 bases left between them. In germline, CDR1 is SEHNR, CDR2 FQNEAQ (reference sequence). This CDR3 is built from 13 residues. In nucleotides, the CDR3 is TGTGCCAGCAGCCCCGGTGGCCAGTCACCCCTCCACTTT. The encoded protein is CASSPGGQSPLHF.

The chain employs TRBV11-2 and TRBJ1-2; 8 bases line up with TRBD1. The ends lost 4 bases at V and 4 bases at J; junction bases unmatched: 5. The CDR3 has 14 amino acids. Germline lookup yields CDR1 SGHAT and CDR2 FQNNGV. CDR3 loop: CASSSRQGTYGYTF. CDR3 nucleotide sequence: TGTGCCAGCAGCTCCCGACAGGGGACCTATGGCTACACCTTC.

The genes are TRBV28 and TRBJ1-2; D may be TRBD1 (6 bases). The CDR3 spans 12 residues. With 7 bases removed from V and 8 bases from J, the gap between germline ends came to 14 bases. Germline V gene sequence: CDR1 MDHEN, CDR2 SYDVKM. For the CDR3, the DNA is TGTGCCAGCACCCAGAACAGGGTGGGCTACACCTTC. Protein product: CASTQNRVGYTF.

This chain's CDR3 is CASRIQGGGNQPQHF. CDR3 nucleotides: TGTGCCAGCCGGATACAGGGAGGTGGGAATCAGCCCCAGCATTTT. The chain carries TRBV6-5 and TRBJ1-5; tentatively, D is TRBD1 (6 bases). The CDR3 contains 15 residues. CDR1 and CDR2 (germline): MNHEY, SVGAGI. V gave up 8 bases and J gave up 4 bases, with 18 bases separating them.

V usage is TRBV18 and J usage is TRBJ1-1, with a weak D call TRBD1 (6 bases). V lost 3 bases and J 7 bases, leaving 18 bases between the germline ends. Germline-derived CDR1 and CDR2 are KGHSH and LQKENI. This CDR3 is 15 amino acids long. CDR3 loop: CASSPGQGIFGEAFF. The DNA of the CDR3 is TGTGCCAGCTCACCGGGACAAGGAATATTCGGTGAAGCTTTCTTT.

This chain joins TRBV4-1 and TRBJ2-7; D call uncertain. This CDR3 comprises 15 residues. The V end lost 2 bases, the J end lost 5 bases, and 16 bases lay between the germline ends. In germline, CDR1 is MGHRA, CDR2 YSYEKL. CDR3 sequence reads: CASSQFKVGADEQYF. In DNA form, the CDR3 reads TGCGCCAGCAGCCAATTTAAGGTGGGCGCCGACGAGCAGTACTTC.

This clone was recorded only once. The V gene is TRBV20-1, the J gene TRBJ2-1; D not certain. Germline CDR1 DFQATT, CDR2 SNEGSKA (reference sequence). The CDR3 has 10 residues. The germline V and J ends were trimmed by 6 bases and 4 bases, with 4 bases remaining between them. In nucleotides, the CDR3 is TGCAGTGCCTCATACAATGAGCAGTTCTTC. This gives the protein CSASYNEQFF.

This chain joins TRBV7-7 and TRBJ2-6; a weak D match, TRBD2 (6 bases). The CDR3 covers 15 residues. With 5 bases removed from V and 3 bases from J, the gap between germline ends came to 11 bases. Germline assignment: CDR1 SSHAT and CDR2 FNYEAQ (reference sequence). The CDR3 spells CASSPLGSGANVLTF. CDR3 bases: TGTGCCAGCAGCCCGCTCGGGAGTGGGGCCAACGTCCTGACTTTC. The full variable domain, rest sourced from reference TRBV7-7 and TRBJ2-6, is GAGVSQSPRYKVTKRGQDVTLRCDPISSHATLYWYQQALGQGPEFLTYFNYEAQPDKSGLPSDRFSAERPEGSISTLTIQRTEQRDSAMYRCASSPLGSGANVLTFGAGSRLTVL.